This T cell receptor (beta chain) was recovered during a study of beta chain features in type 1 diabetes. Expressed TCRB transcripts were sequenced because the entire RNA isolate underwent reverse transcription. Assay: immunoSEQ multiplex PCR; the TCRdb copy retains only in-frame clones and omits some. This table holds 140,000 to 150,000 clones, 40% to 55% found once. V dropped 2 bases and J dropped 4; count of bases not matched to a gene: 3. CDR1 is SGHRS, CDR2 YFSETQ, per germline. This CDR3 is 15 amino acids long. The TCR originated in a man in his late teens or twenties in good health. Source material: Tregs from blood. The chain joins TRBV5-1 to TRBJ2-5; 12 bases map to TRBD2. The DNA of the CDR3 is TGCGCCAGCAGCTTACCGGGACTAGCGGGAGAGACCCAGTACTTC. Protein sequence: CASSLPGLAGETQYF.